This T cell receptor beta chain was recovered during a study of T cells in Graves' hyperthyroidism and ophthalmopathy (dated by TCRdb to between 2018 and 2020). Concerning the study at large: Peripheral blood samples were taken at initial diagnosis, before any treatment was given. Prospective prediction of ophthalmopathy was tested in an independent validation cohort of 18 to 20 hyperthyroidism patients and some 17 patients who later progressed to ophthalmopathy. In more than five Graves' hyperthyroidism patients, the study also compared T-cell repertoires from thyroid tissue with T-cell repertoires from blood. After blood sampling, hyperthyroidism patients were treated with methimazole at a starting dose of 30 mg daily, and ophthalmopathy patients were treated with high-dose intravenous methylprednisolone. The roughly 100 discovery patients were divided at random into training and test sets in a 7:3 ratio. According to the paper, TCR Vbeta CDR3 sequencing was carried out on 135 peripheral blood samples, which came from 40 to 45 ophthalmopathy, around 75 hyperthyroidism and approximately 17 progressor patients. A discovery cohort of roughly 100 patients, approximately 44 with Graves' ophthalmopathy and about 58 with stable Graves' hyperthyroidism, was used to find distinguishing TCR V-J signatures.

Ophthalmopathy patients had moderately to severely active disease, with a Clinical Activity Score of 3 or more, a NOSPECS grade of 4 or more, and a disease duration of less than 3 months. Any patient with an uncontrolled infection, another autoimmune disease, pregnancy or lactation was excluded. Diagnoses relied on clinical symptoms, serum thyroxine and TRAb, thyroid ultrasound and orbital computed tomography. PBMCs were separated from 8 to 10 ml of fresh peripheral blood using Ficoll-Paque density gradient centrifugation. Trizol reagent was used to extract total RNA, and RNA quality was then checked on an Agilent 2100 Bioanalyzer. The CDR3, from cysteine to phenylalanine, totals 16 residues. The sequence is cut down to CDR3 DNA, 48 bases in frame from base 1. The germline V gene supplies CDR1 SGHTA and CDR2 FQGTGA. The V end gives up 1 base and the J end 5 bases, leaving 6 bases in the junction not matched to a gene.

The TCR beta CDR3 regions were amplified from RNA transcripts. For the first round of RT-PCR on the TCR CDR3, the HTBI primer set was used together with the Qiagen OneStep RT-PCR kit. Libraries were constructed in a second round of multiplex PCR, after which size selection and purification were carried out. Paired-end sequencing of the libraries was performed with 100 bp reads on an Illumina HiSeq2000. In the original analysis: SOAPnuke was used to process the raw data, throwing out any read that contained adapters or uncalled bases, had a mean Phred below 15, or lacked an exact constant-primer or identifier match. COPE v1.2.5 was used to merge high-quality paired reads, and clonotypes were defined as unique nucleotide sequences. MiTCR v1.1 was used to align the clonotypes against IMGT TRBV, TRBD and TRBJ reference segments. Analysis was restricted to V-J combinations with a frequency above 0.0001, which covered about 99% of repertoires. A TCS score was defined as the ratio between F50 (clonal expansion) and ExV (chaos), using BLOSUM62-based TCRdist between CDR3 peptides within each V-J. Welch's t-statistics and random forest reduced 450 to 600 V-J features to fewer than 15, which were used in a naive Bayes classifier (R e1071). The public reads were reprocessed in TCRdb via fastp at Q25 and MiXCR, keeping in-frame beta chains. CDR3 protein duplicates are merged, each entry listing the most common genes and DNA. TCRdb, not the original authors, processed these V and J calls. This sample has hundreds of thousands of distinct CDR3 sequences in its table, and about 20% of those were observed once. The ten most abundant clones make up approximately 30% of the sample.

What the work shows at the level of the full study, not this receptor alone: Sample size was not statistically predetermined, and blinding of investigators to group allocation was not performed. Blood samples also contained most of the expanded thyroid clonotypes (frequency above 0.001), which suggests that blood repertoires may reflect thyroid immune responses. In validation, the model predicted progression to ophthalmopathy a median of about 6 months before onset, with approximately 68% sensitivity and 72.22% specificity. A model built on a 13 V-J signature distinguished ophthalmopathy from stable hyperthyroidism, reaching 85% to 90% sensitivity and about 81% specificity in cross-validation and 80%/75% in testing.

Of note for this clonotype: Which antigen it targets is not known. It has no much larger one-base neighbor in the sample; base qualities were not kept.

The clonotype originates from a man aged 25-40 years with Graves' ophthalmopathy. The chain is made from TRBV7-3 and TRBJ2-5; 11 of the junction bases match TRBD2. The sequencing input was blood. The CDR3 region has the sequence CASSLNSGRAGETQYF. At the DNA level, the sequence is TGTGCCAGCAGCTTAAATAGCGGGAGGGCCGGGGAGACCCAGTACTTC.